The 26 T cell receptor beta chains presented below share a single source sample, sequenced in a study of blood T cell repertoires in COVID-19. TCRdb keeps only in-frame clones here, not all; method: immunoSEQ multiplex PCR. This sample has roughly 250,000 clones, with around 83% found just once. Sequencing was done on a sample of peripheral blood. The receptors originated from a woman aged 55-70 years with active or convalescent COVID-19.

This chain uses TRBV9 with TRBJ1-2, with a weak D call TRBD1 (6 bases). The CDR3 is made up of 15 amino acids. Deletions cut 2 bases from V and 1 base from J, with 12 bases between. The germline CDR1 and CDR2 sequences are SGDLS and YYNGEE. The CDR3 region has the DNA TGTGCCAGCAGCGTTGGACAGACCAATAACTATGGCTACACCTTC. Translation gives CASSVGQTNNYGYTF.

V usage is TRBV7-6 and J usage is TRBJ1-5; TRBD1 is a possible D gene (5 bases). The CDR3 is made up of 16 amino acids. Trimming pared 1 base from V and 5 bases from J, leaving 15 bases between. The germline V gene has CDR1 SGHVS and CDR2 FNYEAQ. The CDR3 DNA reads as TGTGCCAGCAGCTTAGGGGGCAGGCCAAGATATCAGCCCCAGCATTTT. This gives the protein CASSLGGRPRYQPQHF.

The chain has TRBV3-1 (or the pseudogene TRBV3-2) and TRBJ1-3, with D perhaps matching TRBD1 (6 bases). Germline V gene data show CDR1 as LGHDT and CDR2 as YNNKEL (reference sequence). This CDR3 has 14 residues. V dropped 5 bases and J dropped 4 bases, with 12 bases sitting between them. The CDR3 nucleotides are TGTGCCAGCAGCTATAGGACAGCGGGAAACACCATATATTTT. Translated: CASSYRTAGNTIYF.

The V gene is TRBV7-6, the J gene TRBJ1-1; no firm D call. CDR1 is SGHVS and CDR2 is FNYEAQ in the germline V gene. This CDR3 is 13 amino acids long. The V and J ends lost 2 bases and 1 base respectively, with 5 bases between them. DNA for the CDR3: TGTGCCAGCAGCTTACGCGGGAACACTGAAGCTTTCTTT. It translates to CASSLRGNTEAFF.

The chain couples TRBV9 to TRBJ2-7, with 12 nucleotides matching TRBD1. The CDR3 has 17 residues. V lost 2 bases and J lost 2; bases outside the gene matches: 8. CDR1 and CDR2 (germline): SGDLS, YYNGEE. CDR3 coding DNA: TGTGCCAGCAGCGTTGGGACAGGGGGCGAGGCTCCCTACGAGCAGTACTTC. Its translation: CASSVGTGGEAPYEQYF.

The chain is built from TRBV11-2 and TRBJ2-7; 8 nucleotides line up with TRBD1. V trimming: 2 bases; J trimming: 4 bases; junction bases outside the gene matches: 10. This CDR3 has 16 amino acids. From germline, CDR1 is SGHAT and CDR2 FQNNGV. The CDR3 is CASSLPGWTGLYEQYF. The CDR3 DNA reads TGTGCCAGCAGCTTACCCGGGTGGACAGGGCTTTACGAGCAGTACTTC.

The chain is built from TRBV2 and TRBJ1-4, with D hard to call. Germline CDR1 SNHLY, CDR2 FYNNEI. The CDR3 is 15 amino acids. V lost 7 bases and J 4 bases, leaving 16 bases between the germline ends. As DNA, the CDR3 is TGTGCCAGCACCATCTCCCGAGGGATTAATGAAAAACTGTTTTTT. Protein: CASTISRGINEKLFF. The full variable domain, rest sourced from reference TRBV2 and TRBJ1-4, is EPEVTQTPSHQVTQMGQEVILRCVPISNHLYFYWYRQILGQKVEFLVSFYNNEISEKSEIFDDQFSVERPDGSNFTLKIRSTKLEDSAMYFCASTISRGINEKLFFGSGTQLSVL.

The chain combines TRBV3-1 (or the pseudogene TRBV3-2) with TRBJ1-1; D may be TRBD1 (5 bases). Trimming took off 9 bases at V and 6 bases at J, with 17 bases between the two ends. This CDR3 has 13 residues. Per the germline V gene, CDR1 is LGHDT and CDR2 is YNNKEL (reference sequence). The CDR3 nucleotides are TGTGCCAGTACGTACGGGACTTTTGCTGAAGCTTTCTTT. This gives the protein CASTYGTFAEAFF.

This clone was picked up a small number of times. The chain has TRBV7-9 and TRBJ1-4; D may be TRBD1 (5 bases). This CDR3 contains 17 residues. The V gene's germline CDR1 is SEHNR and CDR2 FQNEAQ (reference sequence). The germline V and J ends were trimmed by 2 bases and 0 bases, with 13 bases remaining between them. The CDR3 loop is CASSLLGHGATNEKLFF. DNA for the CDR3: TGTGCCAGCAGCTTATTAGGACACGGTGCAACTAATGAAAAACTGTTTTTT.

The chain joins TRBV30 to TRBJ1-5, with D unclear. The V and J ends lost 4 bases and 7 bases respectively, with 20 bases between them. The CDR3 is made up of 15 amino acids. Germline V gene lookup returns CDR1 GTSNPN and CDR2 SVGIG (reference sequence). The CDR3 DNA follows: TGTGCCTGGATCCAGATAGCGGGTGGCGGGCAGCCCCAGCATTTT. It encodes CAWIQIAGGGQPQHF.

This clone has more than one count but fewer than ten. The rearrangement joins TRBV27 to TRBJ1-6; the match to TRBD1 covers 7 bases. This CDR3 is built from 15 residues. Germline V gives CDR1 MNHEY, CDR2 SMNVEV (reference sequence). After removal of 5 bases from V and 7 bases from J, the junction contained 8 bases not matched to a gene. The CDR3 region is CASSPDRARNSPLHF. The CDR3 nucleotides are TGTGCCAGCAGTCCCGACAGGGCCAGGAATTCACCCCTCCACTTT.

This clone was recorded at least ten times. This rearrangement joins TRBV19 to TRBJ1-4, with no clear D. CDR1 is LNHDA, CDR2 SQIVND, per germline (reference sequence). This CDR3 is 13 amino acids long. The V end lost 6 bases, the J end lost 5 bases, and 10 bases lay between the germline ends. CDR3 in amino acids: CASRPVENEKLFF. Here the CDR3 DNA reads TGTGCCAGTAGGCCTGTGGAGAATGAAAAACTGTTTTTT.

This clone has just one count. J is TRBJ1-2 and V is TRBV6-5, with D possibly being TRBD1 (6 bases). V lost 6 bases to trimming and J lost 1 base, with 15 bases between them. The CDR3 length is 15 residues. Germline V gives CDR1 MNHEY, CDR2 SVGAGI. For the CDR3, the DNA is TGTGCCAGCAGGGGAACAGGGAGGGGTAACTATGGCTACACCTTC. Its translation: CASRGTGRGNYGYTF.

This rearrangement joins TRBV5-1 to TRBJ1-2; D is perhaps TRBD1 (6 bases). The CDR3 extends over 14 amino acids. The germline V gene has CDR1 SGHRS and CDR2 YFSETQ. The V end lost 0 bases, the J end lost 4 bases, and 10 bases lay between the germline ends. Here the CDR3 reads CASSLDRAGYGYTF. The CDR3 nucleotides are TGCGCCAGCAGCTTGGACAGGGCAGGCTATGGCTACACCTTC. Full variable domain (outside the CDR3, taken from reference TRBV5-1 and TRBJ1-2): KAGVTQTPRYLIKTRGQQVTLSCSPISGHRSVSWYQQTPGQGLQFLFEYFSETQRNKGNFPGRFSGRQFSNSRSEMNVSTLELGDSALYLCASSLDRAGYGYTFGSGTRLTVV.

DNA of the CDR3: TGCGCCAGCAGCCGGGACAGAACGGGGTCACCCCTCCACTTT. It translates to CASSRDRTGSPLHF. This sequence joins TRBV5-1 and TRBJ1-6; 7 nucleotides agree with TRBD1. The germline V gene encodes CDR1 SGHRS and CDR2 YFSETQ. The CDR3 contains 14 residues. Trimming cost V 4 bases and J 10 bases; bases outside gene matches: 8. The variable domain in full, with the rest retrieved from reference TRBV5-1 and TRBJ1-6, is KAGVTQTPRYLIKTRGQQVTLSCSPISGHRSVSWYQQTPGQGLQFLFEYFSETQRNKGNFPGRFSGRQFSNSRSEMNVSTLELGDSALYLCASSRDRTGSPLHFGNGTRLTVT.

The chain uses TRBV5-4 and TRBJ2-3, with TRBD1 as a possible D gene (6 bases). CDR1 SGHNT and CDR2 YYREEE come from the germline V gene (reference sequence). CDR3 size: 13 residues. Trimming cost V 0 bases and J 14 bases, with 16 bases left between them. The DNA of the CDR3 is TGTGCCAGCAGCTTGGACCGTAGGGACATACCGTATTTT. It encodes CASSLDRRDIPYF.

The chain recombines TRBV5-4 with TRBJ2-3; TRBD1 might be the D (5 bases). Germline values: CDR1 SGHNT, CDR2 YYREEE (reference sequence). This CDR3 is 14 amino acids long. V shed 2 bases and J shed 2 bases, with 9 bases lying between them. CDR3 sequence reads: CASSLRGFTDTQYF. CDR3 sequence (DNA): TGTGCCAGCAGCTTAAGGGGTTTCACAGATACGCAGTATTTT.

This clone was found a few times. CDR3 in DNA: TGTGCCAGCAGCCGCGAACAGGGAATGAGGTCACCCCTCCACTTT. This translates into CASSREQGMRSPLHF. This rearrangement joins TRBV6-5 to TRBJ1-6; possible D gene TRBD1, 6 bases. Trimming removed 6 bases at V and 10 bases at J, with 19 bases between. This CDR3 spans 15 amino acids. Germline V gives CDR1 MNHEY, CDR2 SVGAGI.

This sequence joins TRBV9 and TRBJ2-2, with D tentatively TRBD2 (5 bases). CDR3 length equals 14 residues. Between the trimmed V and J ends, which lost 4 bases and 5 bases, there was a span of 12 bases. Germline loops: CDR1 SGDLS, CDR2 YYNGEE. The CDR3 loop is CASSSLTGTGELFF. In nucleotides, the CDR3 is TGTGCCAGCAGCTCTCTCACGGGAACCGGGGAGCTGTTTTTT.

The V gene is TRBV7-9, the J gene TRBJ1-2; 7 nucleotides align to TRBD1. The V gene's germline CDR1 is SEHNR and CDR2 FQNEAQ (reference sequence). This CDR3 contains 13 residues. V shed 5 bases and J 8 bases; nucleotides not matched to a gene: 8. The CDR3 protein is CASSIRQGTGYTF. The CDR3 DNA follows: TGTGCCAGCAGCATCAGACAGGGTACGGGCTACACCTTC.

The rearrangement links TRBV6-5 to TRBJ1-2, with 8 bases that match TRBD1. Per the germline V gene, CDR1 is MNHEY and CDR2 is SVGAGI. V gave up 5 bases and J gave up 8 bases; unmatched junction bases: 7. The CDR3 runs to 13 residues. In nucleotides, the CDR3 is TGTGCCAGCAGTAACAGGACAGGGTGGGGCTACACCTTC. Translating it yields CASSNRTGWGYTF.

This chain uses TRBV30 with TRBJ1-2, with 9 bases that match TRBD1. The CDR3 sequence is 15 residues long. The J segment lost 4 bases and the V segment lost 3 bases, leaving 9 bases of the junction unmatched. Germline lookup yields CDR1 GTSNPN and CDR2 SVGIG (reference sequence). In DNA, the CDR3 is TGTGCCTGGAGGCCACAGGGGGCGCGGGGCTATGGCTACACCTTC. Translated, it gives CAWRPQGARGYGYTF.

This rearrangement joins TRBV2 to TRBJ2-7; D uncertain. V was shortened by 8 bases and J by 4 bases, with 21 bases between the two germline ends. The germline V gene has CDR1 SNHLY and CDR2 FYNNEI. The CDR3 totals 15 residues. Here the CDR3 DNA reads TGTGCCAGCGCTAGAACCGCAACCCACGAATACGAGCAGTACTTC. Protein sequence: CASARTATHEYEQYF.

The V gene is TRBV12-3 or TRBV12-4, the J gene TRBJ2-5; D is uncertain. The CDR3 extends over 13 amino acids. The ends were cut back, 7 bases at V and 0 bases at J, with 9 bases in the middle. The CDR3 region has the DNA TGTGCCAGCATGTCTTCCTACCAAGAGACCCAGTACTTC. This sequence encodes CASMSSYQETQYF.

The chain recombines TRBV11-2 with TRBJ2-7; TRBD2 matches 7 bases. The CDR3 contains 18 residues. Trimming cost V 4 bases and J 0 bases; bases outside gene matches: 15. Germline assignment: CDR1 SGHAT and CDR2 FQNNGV. The CDR3 DNA is TGTGCCAGCAGCTACCGGCTAGAAGTAGCGGGTCTCTCCTACGAGCAGTACTTC. Protein sequence: CASSYRLEVAGLSYEQYF.

The chain joins TRBV4-2 to TRBJ1-3; D is possibly TRBD1 (5 bases). V was shortened by 5 bases and J by 4 bases, with 15 bases between the two germline ends. The CDR3 runs 15 residues. Germline CDR1 and CDR2: LGHNA and YNFKEQ. The CDR3 reads CASSRGMKAGNTIYF. The CDR3 DNA reads as TGTGCCAGCAGCAGGGGAATGAAGGCGGGAAACACCATATATTTT.